This section outlines one T cell receptor beta chain sequence together with its context. Germline CDR1 and CDR2: SGHRS and YFSETQ. Trimming stripped 2 bases from V and 8 bases from J, with 13 bases between. The CDR3 length is 14 residues. The record originates from a study of regulatory T cells in long-lasting Graves disease. The time point: newly diagnosed GD, antithyroid drugs for less than 3 months. Preparation of the TCR library used RNA extracted from PBMCs. Building the TCR beta libraries relied on iRepertoire HTBI primers, and CDR3 regions underwent Arm-PCR. TCRdb called the multiplex PCR reads again in MiXCR, with one record for every CDR3 protein. The sample carries about 530,000 distinct CDR3 sequences, roughly 15% recorded once. The same data also went into a second study, on T cells in Graves' hyperthyroidism and ophthalmopathy.

V and J are TRBV5-1 and TRBJ1-4, with D hard to call. The receptor's source is a woman aged 35 to 60 with Graves disease. The source was peripheral blood mononuclear cells (PBMCs), collected at new diagnosis, from a patient treated with antithyroid drugs. CDR3 sequence (DNA): TGCGCCAGCAGCTTTGAGGGCGTAAGGGAAAAACTGTTTTTT. This gives the protein CASSFEGVREKLFF.